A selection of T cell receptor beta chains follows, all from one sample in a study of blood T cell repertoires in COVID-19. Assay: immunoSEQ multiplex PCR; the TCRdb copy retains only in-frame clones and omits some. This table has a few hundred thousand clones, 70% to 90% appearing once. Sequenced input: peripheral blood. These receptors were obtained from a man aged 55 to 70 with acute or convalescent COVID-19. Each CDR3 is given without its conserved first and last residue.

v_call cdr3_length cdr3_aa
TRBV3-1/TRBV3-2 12 GSGEEGAKETQY
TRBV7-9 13 ASSQSRVGVHGYT
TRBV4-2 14 ASSQEGTSGSYEQY
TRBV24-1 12 ATSDSRTAEKLF
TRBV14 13 ASSQGRGTYYGYT
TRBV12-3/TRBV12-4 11 ASDRWNGEKLF
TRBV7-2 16 ASSLESAGGSSGNTIY
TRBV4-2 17 ASSQDPSQVSGASYEQY
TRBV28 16 ASRPDRDGFVAKNIQY
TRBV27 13 ASRRDTLPNQPQH
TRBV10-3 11 AIGVDPTDTQY
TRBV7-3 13 ASSPTGGQAGELF
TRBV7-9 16 ASSSPGQAGKRGNEQF
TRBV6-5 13 ASSYSGEIGDEQF
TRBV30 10 AWGQVVFEQY
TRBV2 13 ASSGTAYSNQPQH
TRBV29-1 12 SVEAGQGDEKLF
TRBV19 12 ASSTAQGASEQY
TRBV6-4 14 ASSDRMDRGLTEAF
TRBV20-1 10 SASGSRDRGI
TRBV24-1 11 ATSSPGQDEQF
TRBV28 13 ATLGSLAGEGEQF
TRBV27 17 ASSPIYRTGDSSGNTIY
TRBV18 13 ASSPPEGNTDTQY
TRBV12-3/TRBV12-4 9 ASSIRNEQF
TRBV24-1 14 ATSDRRGTGDEKLF
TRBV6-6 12 ASSHGLAAYEQY
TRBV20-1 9 SARFLHGYT
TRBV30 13 AWSGVRGRNQPQH
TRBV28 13 ASSLRGGGSYEQY
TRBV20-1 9 RSGENTEAF
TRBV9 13 ASSREGANTGELF
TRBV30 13 AWAPQGRANQPQH
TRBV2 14 ASSPISEGVTYEQY
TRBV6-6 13 ASSNRQLFSYEQY
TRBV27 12 ASSIWGANEKLF
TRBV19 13 ASSGVGQGGQPQY
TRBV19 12 ASTLNLNSYEQY
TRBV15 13 ATSRERGPGNTIY
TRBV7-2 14 ASSTQAGGGTDTQY
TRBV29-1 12 SVEDNGGGNTIY
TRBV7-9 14 ASSPGGGQGWHEQF
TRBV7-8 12 ASSLAGQLNEQF
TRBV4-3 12 ASSQASSGNTIY
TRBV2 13 ASSEARQPSSGAF
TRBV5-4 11 ASSLDRNSPLH
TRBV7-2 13 SSRSPGRELETQY
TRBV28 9 AVQGSYEQY
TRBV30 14 AWSLTGTSRYNEQF
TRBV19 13 ASSIGGVRHDTQY
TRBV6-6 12 ASRADREWYGYT
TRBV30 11 AWSVQGSGELF